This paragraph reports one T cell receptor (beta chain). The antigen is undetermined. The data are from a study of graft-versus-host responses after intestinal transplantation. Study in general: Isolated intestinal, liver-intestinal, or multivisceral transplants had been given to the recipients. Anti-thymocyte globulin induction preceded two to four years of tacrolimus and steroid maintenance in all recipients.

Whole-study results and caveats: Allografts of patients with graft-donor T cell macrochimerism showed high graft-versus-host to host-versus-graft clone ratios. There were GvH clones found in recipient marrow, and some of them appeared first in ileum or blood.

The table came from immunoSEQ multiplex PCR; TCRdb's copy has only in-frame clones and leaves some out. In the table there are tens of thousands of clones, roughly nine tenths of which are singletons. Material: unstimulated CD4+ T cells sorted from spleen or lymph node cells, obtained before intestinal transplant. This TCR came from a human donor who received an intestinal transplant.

CDR3 protein: CASSLGLAGSYEQYF. Written as DNA, the CDR3 is TGCGCCAGCAGCTTGGGGCTAGCGGGCTCCTACGAGCAGTACTTC. The rearrangement links TRBV5-1 to TRBJ2-7; 8 bases map to TRBD2. This CDR3 comprises 15 residues. Germline assignment: CDR1 SGHRS and CDR2 YFSETQ. J was trimmed by 0 bases and V by 0 bases; bases with no gene match: 2. The full variable domain, its missing parts supplied by reference TRBV5-1 and TRBJ2-7, is KAGVTQTPRYLIKTRGQQVTLSCSPISGHRSVSWYQQTPGQGLQFLFEYFSETQRNKGNFPGRFSGRQFSNSRSEMNVSTLELGDSALYLCASSLGLAGSYEQYFGPGTRLTVT.